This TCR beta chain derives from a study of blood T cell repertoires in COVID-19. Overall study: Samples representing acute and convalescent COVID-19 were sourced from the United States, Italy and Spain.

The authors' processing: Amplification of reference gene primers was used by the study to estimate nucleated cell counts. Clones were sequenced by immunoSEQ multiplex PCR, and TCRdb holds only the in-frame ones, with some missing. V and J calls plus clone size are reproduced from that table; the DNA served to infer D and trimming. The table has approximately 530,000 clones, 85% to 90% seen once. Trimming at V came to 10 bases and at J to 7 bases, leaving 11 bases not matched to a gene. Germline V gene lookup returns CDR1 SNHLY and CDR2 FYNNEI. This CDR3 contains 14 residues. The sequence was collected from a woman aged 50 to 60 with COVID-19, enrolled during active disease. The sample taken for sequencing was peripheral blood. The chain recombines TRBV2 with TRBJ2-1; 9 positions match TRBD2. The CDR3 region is CATTKLAGRNEQFF. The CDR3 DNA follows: TGTGCCACCACTAAACTAGCGGGTCGAAATGAGCAGTTCTTC.